Presented here are 17 T cell receptor beta chains from one specimen sequenced in a study of OX40 agonist ivuxolimab in advanced cancers. Clones were sequenced by immunoSEQ multiplex PCR, and TCRdb holds only the in-frame ones, with some missing. The data contain tens of thousands of clones, approximately 80% of them seen just once; the ten biggest clones take up 1% to 1.3%. Here the sequenced sample was CD4+ or CD8+ T cells sorted from blood, taken in a trial of the OX40 agonist ivuxolimab. The receptors were gathered from an adult with an advanced solid tumor such as melanoma, head and neck, liver or kidney cancer.

The V gene is TRBV7-9, the J gene TRBJ1-1, with TRBD1 as a possible D gene (5 bases). The V end was cut by 5 bases, the J end by 3 bases, with 16 bases between. Germline V CDR1 and CDR2: SEHNR, FQNEAQ (reference sequence). This CDR3 is 15 amino acids long. The CDR3 sequence is CASSLRDPAHTEAFF. The CDR3 nucleotides read TGTGCCAGCAGCCTCAGGGACCCGGCCCACACTGAAGCTTTCTTT. Based on the CDR3 plus reference TRBV7-9 and TRBJ1-1, the full variable domain is DTGVSQNPRHKITKRGQNVTFRCDPISEHNRLYWYRQTLGQGPEFLTYFQNEAQLEKSRLLSDRFSAERPKGSFSTLEIQRTEQGDSAMYLCASSLRDPAHTEAFFGQGTRLTVV.

The V gene is TRBV4-1, the J gene TRBJ1-1; TRBD1 agrees at 7 bases. The V and J ends lost 2 bases and 0 bases, in that order; junction bases with no gene match: 6. The CDR3 sequence is 16 residues long. Germline values: CDR1 MGHRA, CDR2 YSYEKL. This chain's CDR3 is CASSQLTGSVNTEAFF. The CDR3 bases are TGCGCCAGCAGCCAATTGACAGGGAGCGTGAACACTGAAGCTTTCTTT.

The chain has TRBV11-2 and TRBJ2-5; D uncertain. Trimming removed 5 bases from V and 0 bases from J, with 13 bases in between. CDR3 length equals 15 residues. Germline CDR1 SGHAT, CDR2 FQNNGV. The CDR3 loop reads CASSQSIQYQETQYF. In DNA form, the CDR3 reads TGTGCCAGCAGCCAGAGCATCCAGTACCAAGAGACCCAGTACTTC. Filled out from reference TRBV11-2 and TRBJ2-5, the complete variable domain reads EAGVAQSPRYKIIEKRQSVAFWCNPISGHATLYWYQQILGQGPKLLIQFQNNGVVDDSQLPKDRFSAERLKGVDSTLKIQPAKLEDSAVYLCASSQSIQYQETQYFGPGTRLLVL.

This clone appeared a few times. The genes are TRBV19 and TRBJ1-1, with D perhaps TRBD1 (5 bases). The CDR3 has 15 amino acids. From germline, CDR1 is LNHDA and CDR2 SQIVND (reference sequence). Deletions cut 2 bases from V and 1 base from J, with 11 bases between. The CDR3 DNA sequence: TGTGCCAGTAGTATATTCGGGACGGGGAACACTGAAGCTTTCTTT. Its protein product is CASSIFGTGNTEAFF.

This chain uses TRBV7-8 with TRBJ1-4; TRBD1 is a possible D gene (6 bases). Looked up from germline, CDR1 is SGHVS and CDR2 is FQNEAQ. This CDR3 contains 13 residues. The V gene lost 1 base and the J gene lost 15 bases, with 15 bases spanning the gap. The CDR3 DNA reads as TGTGCCAGCAGCTTAGATGGCAGGGGCGAGGTGTTTTTT. Protein product: CASSLDGRGEVFF.

The chain is built from TRBV7-2 and TRBJ2-5; TRBD1 agrees at 8 bases. V was clipped by 1 base and J by 5 bases; unmatched bases: 9. The CDR3 totals 16 residues. The germline gives CDR1 SGHTA, CDR2 FQGNSA. Here the CDR3 reads CASSLGSQGALETQYF. The DNA for the CDR3 is TGTGCCAGCAGCTTAGGGTCGCAGGGGGCTTTGGAGACCCAGTACTTC.

The chain has TRBV4-1 and TRBJ2-5; weak D call: TRBD1 (5 bases). The V gene lost 2 bases and the J gene lost 5 bases, with 18 bases spanning the gap. CDR1 is MGHRA and CDR2 is YSYEKL in the germline V gene. There are 16 residues in the CDR3. This CDR3 is CASSQFDQGLQETQYF. The CDR3 DNA reads as TGCGCCAGCAGCCAATTCGACCAGGGCCTACAGGAGACCCAGTACTTC.

Only a few counts were recorded for this clone. This rearrangement joins TRBV28 to TRBJ1-1; the D gene is possibly TRBD1 (6 bases). This CDR3 is built from 15 residues. In germline, CDR1 is MDHEN, CDR2 SYDVKM. With 8 bases removed from V and 8 bases from J, the gap between germline ends came to 24 bases. CDR3 protein: CASFGSGQHLMEAFF. For the CDR3, the DNA is TGTGCCAGCTTTGGCTCTGGACAGCACTTGATGGAAGCTTTCTTT.

V and J are TRBV28 and TRBJ2-1; maybe TRBD1 (6 bases). V was clipped by 5 bases and J by 7 bases, with 18 bases between them. This CDR3 has 15 residues. Germline V gives CDR1 MDHEN, CDR2 SYDVKM. The CDR3, as DNA: TGTGCCAGCAGTCCAGCATGGGACAATGAAAATGAGCAGTTCTTC. Translated: CASSPAWDNENEQFF.

This clone was seen a few times. V gene TRBV4-1 combines with J gene TRBJ2-7; a possible D gene is TRBD1 (5 bases). V was trimmed by 0 bases and J by 0 bases, leaving 12 bases between them. Germline V gene data show CDR1 as MGHRA and CDR2 as YSYEKL. The CDR3 runs to 16 residues. This CDR3 reads CASSQEGGAHSYEQYV. Here the CDR3 DNA reads TGCGCCAGCAGCCAAGAAGGTGGGGCCCACTCCTACGAGCAGTACGTC.

The chain combines TRBV10-3 with TRBJ2-5; D gene ambiguous. CDR1 and CDR2 from the germline V gene are ENHRY and SYGVKD. The V end was cut by 2 bases, the J end by 5 bases, with 3 bases between. CDR3 size: 11 residues. The chain's CDR3 is CAISERETQYF. The DNA of the CDR3 is TGTGCCATCAGTGAGAGGGAGACCCAGTACTTC.

For the CDR3, the DNA is TGCGCCAGCAGCCCAACAGGGGGTAACTATGGCTACACCTTC. Protein product: CASSPTGGNYGYTF. The J gene is TRBJ1-2, the V gene TRBV5-1; 8 bases are a match to TRBD1. This CDR3 spans 14 amino acids. V was pared by 4 bases and J by 1 base, with 3 bases of the junction left unmatched. CDR1 and CDR2 from the germline V gene are SGHRS and YFSETQ.

This chain connects TRBV6-1 to TRBJ1-2; D gene uncertain. From germline, CDR1 is MNHNS and CDR2 SASEGT. Trimming pared 7 bases from V and 1 base from J, leaving 10 bases between. The CDR3 is 13 residues long. The CDR3 loop is CASKGGINYGYTF. CDR3 DNA sequence: TGTGCCAGCAAGGGCGGGATTAACTATGGCTACACCTTC.

The chain joins TRBV9 to TRBJ1-2, with D perhaps TRBD1 (5 bases). The germline V gene encodes CDR1 SGDLS and CDR2 YYNGEE. The V and J ends lost 3 bases and 4 bases respectively, with 7 bases between them. The CDR3 consists of 12 residues. The CDR3 is CASSADIYGYTF. The CDR3 DNA follows: TGTGCCAGCAGCGCGGACATCTATGGCTACACCTTC.

The rearrangement links TRBV7-9 to TRBJ2-1; D is unresolved. Trimming shortened V by 2 bases and J by 9 bases, and 5 bases separated the two germline ends. In germline, CDR1 is SEHNR, CDR2 FQNEAQ (reference sequence). This CDR3 has 11 amino acids. CDR3 in DNA: TGTGCCAGCAGCTTAAACGGTGAGCAGTTCTTC. It specifies CASSLNGEQFF.

V gene TRBV7-9 combines with J gene TRBJ1-1, with 9 bases matching TRBD1. The germline gives CDR1 SEHNR, CDR2 FQNEAQ (reference sequence). CDR3 length: 16 amino acids. The V gene end was trimmed by 5 bases and the J gene end by 7 bases; junction bases not matched to a gene: 14. The CDR3 protein is CASSHIPGQGFLEAFF. The CDR3 nucleotides are TGTGCCAGCAGCCATATACCGGGACAGGGCTTTCTTGAAGCTTTCTTT.

The chain carries TRBV6-5 and TRBJ2-3; 7 bases agree with TRBD1. This CDR3 comprises 15 residues. Germline V CDR1 and CDR2: MNHEY, SVGAGI. The ends lost 5 bases at V and 0 bases at J; junction bases unmatched: 5. CDR3 in DNA: TGTGCCAGCAGTACCCGGGACAGTAGCACAGATACGCAGTATTTT. Protein product: CASSTRDSSTDTQYF.